The clone carrying this TCR beta chain was seen only a few times. The antigen is undetermined. This sample is part of a study of T-cell memory formation after mild COVID-19. Study results and caveats: Pre-infection memory contained some responding clones, which suggested that cross-reactive memory had joined. Mainly in CM and EM were contracting CD4+ clones; CD8+ were in EMRA.

The CDR3 consists of 13 residues. Trimming pared 4 bases from V and 5 bases from J, leaving 13 bases between. In germline, CDR1 is SGDLS, CDR2 YYNGEE. TCRdb reanalysed the 5' RACE reads using MiXCR and keeps one entry per CDR3 protein. The table shows almost 250,000 distinct CDR3 sequences, with 15% occurring only once. V and J are TRBV9 and TRBJ2-7; D gene uncertain. The TCR originated in an adult woman who had mild COVID-19 (a few samples of this study predate the infection). Cell type and time point are not known. Sequenced material: PBMCs or a T cell subset sorted from them (not recorded which). In nucleotides, the CDR3 is TGTGCCAGCAGCCTCCGGGTCCGGGACGAGCAGTACTTC. Translating it yields CASSLRVRDEQYF.